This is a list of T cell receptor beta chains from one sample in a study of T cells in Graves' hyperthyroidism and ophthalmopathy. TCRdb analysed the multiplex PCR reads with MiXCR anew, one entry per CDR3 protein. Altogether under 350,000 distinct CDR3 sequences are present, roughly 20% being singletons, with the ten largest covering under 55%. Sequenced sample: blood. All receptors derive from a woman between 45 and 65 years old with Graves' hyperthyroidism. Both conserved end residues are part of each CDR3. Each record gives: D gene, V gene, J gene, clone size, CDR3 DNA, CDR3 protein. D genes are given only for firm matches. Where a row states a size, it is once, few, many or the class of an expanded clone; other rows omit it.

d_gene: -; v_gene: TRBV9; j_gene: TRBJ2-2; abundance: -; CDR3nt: TGTGCCAGCAGCGTAGTTCCCGGCACCGGGGAGCTGTTTTTT; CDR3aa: CASSVVPGTGELFF
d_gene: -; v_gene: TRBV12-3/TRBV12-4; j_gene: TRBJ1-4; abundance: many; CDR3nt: TGTGCCAGCAGTTCGGGGCCAACTGGGAAACTGTTTTTT; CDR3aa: CASSSGPTGKLFF
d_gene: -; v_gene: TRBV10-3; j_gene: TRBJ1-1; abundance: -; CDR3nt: TGTGCCATCAGTGAGTTAAGGGGAGAAGTGGGAGCTTTCTTT; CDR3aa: CAISELRGEVGAFF
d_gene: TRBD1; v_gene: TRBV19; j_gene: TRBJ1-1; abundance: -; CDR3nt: TGTGCCAGTGGGGGGGGGACAGGGGGCGTCGGGAACACTGAAGCTTTCTTT; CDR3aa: CASGGGTGGVGNTEAFF
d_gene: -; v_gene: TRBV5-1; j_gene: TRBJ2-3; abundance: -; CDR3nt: TGCGCCAGCAGCTTGACAGGACAGTCAGATACGCAGTATTTT; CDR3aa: CASSLTGQSDTQYF
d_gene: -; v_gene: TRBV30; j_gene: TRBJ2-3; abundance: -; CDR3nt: TGTGCCTGGAGTTTTGGCGGAACGAGCACAGATACGCAGTATTTT; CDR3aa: CAWSFGGTSTDTQYF
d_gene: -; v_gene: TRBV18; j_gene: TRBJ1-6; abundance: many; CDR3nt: TGTGCCAGCTCACCACGGGACACAGGCTCCTATAATTCACCCCTCCACTTT; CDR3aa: CASSPRDTGSYNSPLHF
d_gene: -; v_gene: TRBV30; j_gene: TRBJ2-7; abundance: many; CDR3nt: TGTGCCTGGGCAGGCATCGGCGAGCAGTACTTC; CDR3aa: CAWAGIGEQYF
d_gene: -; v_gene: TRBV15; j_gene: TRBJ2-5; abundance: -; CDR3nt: TGTGCCACCAGCAGGCGGGGCGATTGGGAGACCCAGTACTTC; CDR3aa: CATSRRGDWETQYF
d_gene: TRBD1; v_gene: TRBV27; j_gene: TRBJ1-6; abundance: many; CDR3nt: TGTGCCAGCAGCCTAACAGGGGATTCACCCCTCCACTTT; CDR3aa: CASSLTGDSPLHF
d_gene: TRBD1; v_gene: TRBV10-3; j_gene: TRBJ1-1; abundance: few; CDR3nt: TGTGCCATTTCTCCGGGACAGGGGGCGGGGGGTGAAGCTTTCTTT; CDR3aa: CAISPGQGAGGEAFF
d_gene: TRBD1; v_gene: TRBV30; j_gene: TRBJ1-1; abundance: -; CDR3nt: TGTGCCAGCGGACAGGCCACTGAAGCTTTCTTT; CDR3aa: CASGQATEAFF
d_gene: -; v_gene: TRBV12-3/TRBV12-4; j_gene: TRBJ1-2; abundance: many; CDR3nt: TGTGCCAGCAGTTCGGACAGTTATAACTATGGCTACACCTTC; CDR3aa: CASSSDSYNYGYTF
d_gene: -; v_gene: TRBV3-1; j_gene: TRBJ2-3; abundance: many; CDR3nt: TGTGCCAGCAGCCGCGACCAGGATGCAGATACGCAGTATTTT; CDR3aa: CASSRDQDADTQYF
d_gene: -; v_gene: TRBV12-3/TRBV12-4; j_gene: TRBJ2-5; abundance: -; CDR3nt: TGTGCCAGTTTAAGAAACGGCCAAGAGACCCAGTACTTC; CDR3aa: CASLRNGQETQYF
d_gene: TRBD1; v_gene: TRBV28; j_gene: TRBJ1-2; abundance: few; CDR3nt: TGTGCCAGCAGGCCCCCCGACAGGGGGGGTAACTATGGCTACACCTTC; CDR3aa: CASRPPDRGGNYGYTF
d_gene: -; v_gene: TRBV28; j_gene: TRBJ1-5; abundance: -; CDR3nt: TGTGCCAGCACCCTAATGGATCAGCCCCAGCATTTT; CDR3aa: CASTLMDQPQHF
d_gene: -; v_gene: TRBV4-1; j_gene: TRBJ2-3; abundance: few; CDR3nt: TGCGCCAGCAGCCAAGATTTAGACGATACGCAGTATTTT; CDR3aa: CASSQDLDDTQYF
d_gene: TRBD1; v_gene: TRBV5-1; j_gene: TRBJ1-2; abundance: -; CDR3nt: TGCGCCAGCACGGGGGACAGTCCTTACTATGGCTACACCTTC; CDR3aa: CASTGDSPYYGYTF
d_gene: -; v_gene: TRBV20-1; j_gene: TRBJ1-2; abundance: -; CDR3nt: TGCAGTGCTAGCGGGACCGGATCTAACTATGGCTACACCTTC; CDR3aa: CSASGTGSNYGYTF
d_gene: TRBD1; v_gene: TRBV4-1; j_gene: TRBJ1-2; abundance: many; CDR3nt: TGCGCCAGCAGCCATGAAACCGGGACAGGGTATAACTATGGCTACACCTTC; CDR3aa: CASSHETGTGYNYGYTF
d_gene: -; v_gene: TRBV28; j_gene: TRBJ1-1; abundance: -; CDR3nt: TGTGCCAGCAGTTTCGGAAGGAATGAAGCTTTCTTT; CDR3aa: CASSFGRNEAFF
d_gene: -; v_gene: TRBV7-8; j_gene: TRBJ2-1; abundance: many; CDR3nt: TGTGCCAGCAGCTCAGAACTCTACAATGAGCAGTTCTTC; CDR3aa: CASSSELYNEQFF
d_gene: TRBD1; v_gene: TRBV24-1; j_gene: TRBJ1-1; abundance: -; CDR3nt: TGTGCCACCAGTGACCTAGACAGGGGGCCCACTGAAGCTTTCTTT; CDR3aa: CATSDLDRGPTEAFF
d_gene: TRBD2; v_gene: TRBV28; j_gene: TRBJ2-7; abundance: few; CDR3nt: TGTGCCAGCCGAGCCGGGGGGGCCCCCTCCTACGAGCAGTACTTC; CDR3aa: CASRAGGAPSYEQYF
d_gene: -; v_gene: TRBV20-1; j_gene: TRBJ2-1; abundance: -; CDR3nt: TGCAGTGCTAGAGAGGCGTACAATGAGCAGTTCTTC; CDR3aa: CSAREAYNEQFF
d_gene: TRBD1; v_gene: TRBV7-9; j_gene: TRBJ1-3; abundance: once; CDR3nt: TGTGCCAGCAGCCCGGGACAGGGGGTAGGAAACACCATATATTTT; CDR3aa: CASSPGQGVGNTIYF
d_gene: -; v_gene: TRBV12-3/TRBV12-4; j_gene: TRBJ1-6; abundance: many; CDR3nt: TGTGCCAGCAGTACGAACAGGGACTCACCCCTCCACTTT; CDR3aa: CASSTNRDSPLHF
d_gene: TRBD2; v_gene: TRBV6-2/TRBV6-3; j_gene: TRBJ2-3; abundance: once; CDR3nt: TGTGCCAGCAGCACTAGCGGGGGGCCCACAGATACGCAGTATTTT; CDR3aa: CASSTSGGPTDTQYF
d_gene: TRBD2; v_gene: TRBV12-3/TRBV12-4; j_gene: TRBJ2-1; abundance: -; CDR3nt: TGTGCCAGCAGTTTAGCCAGGACTAGCGGGGGGGGTAATGAGCAGTTCTTC; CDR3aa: CASSLARTSGGGNEQFF
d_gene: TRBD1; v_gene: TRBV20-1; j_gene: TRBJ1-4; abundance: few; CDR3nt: TGCAGTGCTAGAGATGCGACAGGGGAAGAAAAACTGTTTTTT; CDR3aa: CSARDATGEEKLFF
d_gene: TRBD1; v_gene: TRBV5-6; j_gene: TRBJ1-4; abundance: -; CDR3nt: TGTGCCAGCAGCTGGGCCGGGACAGGGAGGGAAAAACTGTTTTTT; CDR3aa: CASSWAGTGREKLFF
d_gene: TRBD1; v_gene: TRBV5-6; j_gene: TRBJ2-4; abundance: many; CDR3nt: TGTGCCAGCAGCCTCTGGACAGGGTTAAACATTCAGTACTTC; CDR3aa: CASSLWTGLNIQYF
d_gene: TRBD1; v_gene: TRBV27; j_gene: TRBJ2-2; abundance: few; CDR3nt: TGTGCCAGCAGTATCTACAGGGGGTCCGGGGAGCTGTTTTTT; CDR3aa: CASSIYRGSGELFF
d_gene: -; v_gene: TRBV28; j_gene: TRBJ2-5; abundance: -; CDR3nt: TGTGCCAGCAGCCTCCCCCGACGACAAGAGACCCAGTACTTC; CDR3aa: CASSLPRRQETQYF
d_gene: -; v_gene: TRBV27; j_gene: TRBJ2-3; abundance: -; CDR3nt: TGTGCCAGCAGCCCCGTTGGGGGAGGCACAGATACGCAGTATTTT; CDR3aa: CASSPVGGGTDTQYF
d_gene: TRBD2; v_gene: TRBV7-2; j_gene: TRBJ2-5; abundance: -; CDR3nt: TGTGCCAGCAGCCTAGCGGGAGGAGCGGGCCAAGAGACCCAGTACTTC; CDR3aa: CASSLAGGAGQETQYF
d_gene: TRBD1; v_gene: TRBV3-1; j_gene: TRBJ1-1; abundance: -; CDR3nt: TGTGCCAGCAGCCTTTCGGGACAGCCTAGGATAGCTTTCTTT; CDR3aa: CASSLSGQPRIAFF
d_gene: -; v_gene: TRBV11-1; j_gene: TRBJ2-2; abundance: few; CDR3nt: TGTGCCAGCAGCTTATCGCAGGGGCCTATTCGGGAGCTGTTTTTT; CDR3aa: CASSLSQGPIRELFF
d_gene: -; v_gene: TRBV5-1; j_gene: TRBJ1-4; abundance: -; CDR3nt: TGCGCCAGCAGCTTTGAGAGGGGGGACGAAAAACTGTTTTTT; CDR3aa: CASSFERGDEKLFF
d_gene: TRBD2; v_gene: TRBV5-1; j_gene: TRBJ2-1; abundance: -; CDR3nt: TGCGCCAGCAGCGCGACGGGGGGCTCCTACAATGAGCAGTTCTTC; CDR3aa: CASSATGGSYNEQFF
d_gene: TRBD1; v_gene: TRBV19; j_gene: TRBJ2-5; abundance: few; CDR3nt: TGTGCCAGTAGCCGGGACAGGGGGGGAGAGACCCAGTACTTC; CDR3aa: CASSRDRGGETQYF
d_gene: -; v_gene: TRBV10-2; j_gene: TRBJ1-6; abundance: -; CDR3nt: TGCGCCAGCAGTGAGTCGGAGGGGAGCACCCTCCACTTT; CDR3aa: CASSESEGSTLHF
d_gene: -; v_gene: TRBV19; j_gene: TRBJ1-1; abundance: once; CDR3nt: TGTGCCAGTACCCCGAGGTGGTCACAGGGCACTGAAGCTTTCTTT; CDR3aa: CASTPRWSQGTEAFF
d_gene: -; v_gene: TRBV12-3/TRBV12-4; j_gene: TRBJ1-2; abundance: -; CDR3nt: TGTGCCAGCAGTTTTGCCGGCTCCCTACCCACCTTC; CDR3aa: CASSFAGSLPTF
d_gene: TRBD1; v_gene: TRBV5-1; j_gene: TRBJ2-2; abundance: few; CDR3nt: TGCGCCAGCACTAATACAGGGGGCCGTTACACCGGGGAGCTGTTTTTT; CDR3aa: CASTNTGGRYTGELFF
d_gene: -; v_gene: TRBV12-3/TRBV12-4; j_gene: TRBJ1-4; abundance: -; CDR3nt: TGTGCCAGCAGCCCTCCCGGAGGGGGTAATGAAAAACTGTTTTTT; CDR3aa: CASSPPGGGNEKLFF
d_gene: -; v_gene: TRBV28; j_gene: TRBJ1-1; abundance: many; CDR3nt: TGTGCCAGCGAGAGGATGAACACTGAAGCTTTCTTT; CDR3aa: CASERMNTEAFF
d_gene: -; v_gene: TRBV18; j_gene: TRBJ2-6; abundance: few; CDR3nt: TGTGCCAGCTCACCACCCCCGCAGCCGAGGGCCAACGTCCTGACTTTC; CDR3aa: CASSPPPQPRANVLTF
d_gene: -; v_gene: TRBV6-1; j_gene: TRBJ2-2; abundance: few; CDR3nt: TGTGCCAGCAGTCCCCCAGTATCCGGGGAGCTGTTTTTT; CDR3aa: CASSPPVSGELFF
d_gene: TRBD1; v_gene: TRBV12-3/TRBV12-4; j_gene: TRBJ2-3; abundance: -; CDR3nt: TGTGCCAGCAGTTTCGGACAGGGCGCCCTCACAGATACGCAGTATTTT; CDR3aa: CASSFGQGALTDTQYF
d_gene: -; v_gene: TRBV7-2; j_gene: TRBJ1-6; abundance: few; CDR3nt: TGTGCCAGCACAAACCTACAGGTGGATTCACCCCTCCACTTT; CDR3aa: CASTNLQVDSPLHF